The 13 T cell receptor beta chains given below trace back to one sample, sequenced in a study of shared clonotypes between healthy human individuals. The table came from immunoSEQ multiplex PCR; TCRdb's copy has only in-frame clones and leaves some out. The sample records around 500,000 clones, roughly 80% being singletons. Sequencing input: PBMCs. The receptors were sampled from a middle-aged woman in good health. Some clones in this sample may be carry-over from other donors' samples.

This clone was seen once. The V and J genes are TRBV28 and TRBJ2-3; 9 nucleotides match TRBD2. CDR3 length equals 17 residues. J lost 5 bases, V lost 6 bases, and 15 bases had no gene match. From germline, CDR1 is MDHEN and CDR2 SYDVKM. The CDR3 DNA follows: TGTGCCAGCAGCCTACCCCCTAGCGGGATTCGGGGAGATACGCAGTATTTT. It encodes CASSLPPSGIRGDTQYF.

V usage is TRBV19 and J usage is TRBJ2-3; the D is unclear. The CDR3 runs 14 residues. Germline CDR1 and CDR2: LNHDA and SQIVND (reference sequence). V was clipped by 0 bases and J by 0 bases, with 4 bases between them. The CDR3 region is CASSIDWSTDTQYF. CDR3 in DNA: TGTGCCAGTAGTATAGATTGGAGCACAGATACGCAGTATTTT.

This clone was detected once. A read error may account for a junction end that differs from germline. The V gene is TRBV6-6, the J gene TRBJ2-2, with D possibly called TRBD1 or TRBD2 (5 bases each). The germline V gene encodes CDR1 MNHNY and CDR2 SVGAGI (reference sequence). The CDR3 totals 14 residues. As DNA, the CDR3 is TGTGCCAACAGGTCAGGGACGGACACCTGGGAGCTGTTTTTT. Translated, it gives CANRSGTDTWELFF.

Comment on this clone: A far larger clone is one nucleotide away, so this likely arose from a read error. The chain carries TRBV28 and TRBJ2-1, with 10 bases fitting TRBD1. CDR1 and CDR2 (germline): MDHEN, SYDVKM. The CDR3 extends over 15 amino acids. With 6 bases clipped from V and 7 bases from J, the junction kept 9 bases outside the gene matches. The CDR3: CASRPTGGLWNEQFF. Here the CDR3 DNA reads TGTGCCAGCAGGCCGACAGGGGGCCTTTGGAATGAGCAGTTCTTC.

Worth noting for this clone: A far larger clone is one nucleotide away, so this likely arose from a read error. The chain uses TRBV10-3 and TRBJ1-2, with D possibly being TRBD1 (6 bases). CDR3 length equals 14 residues. CDR1 is ENHRY, CDR2 SYGVKD, per germline. The V and J ends lost 4 bases and 4 bases respectively, with 13 bases between them. CDR3 DNA sequence: TGTGCCATCAGTGCCCATACAGGGTCCTATGGCTACACCTTC. Encoded protein: CAISAHTGSYGYTF.

In nucleotides, the CDR3 is TGTGCCAGCAGCCCCCGAGGGGGTTCCTACGAGCAGTACTTC. Protein sequence: CASSPRGGSYEQYF. The chain is built from TRBV7-9 and TRBJ2-7, with a tentative D call TRBD1 (6 bases). The CDR3 runs to 14 residues. Trimming left V 5 bases short and J 1 base short, with 12 bases between. CDR1 is SEHNR and CDR2 is FQNEAQ in the germline V gene (reference sequence).

The chain joins TRBV2 to TRBJ2-5, with TRBD2 matching 9 bases. J gave up 5 bases and V 2 bases, and 9 bases lay outside the gene matches. CDR3 length: 16 residues. In germline, CDR1 is SNHLY, CDR2 FYNNEI. CDR3 in amino acids: CASSEQGLAGTETQYF. The DNA for the CDR3 is TGTGCCAGCAGTGAACAAGGGCTAGCGGGAACGGAGACCCAGTACTTC. Drawing the rest from reference TRBV2 and TRBJ2-5, the complete variable domain is EPEVTQTPSHQVTQMGQEVILRCVPISNHLYFYWYRQILGQKVEFLVSFYNNEISEKSEIFDDQFSVERPDGSNFTLKIRSTKLEDSAMYFCASSEQGLAGTETQYFGPGTRLLVL.

The V and J genes are TRBV9 and TRBJ2-7; D is unresolved. There are 10 residues in the CDR3. Trimming took off 4 bases at V and 6 bases at J, with 5 bases between the two ends. From germline, CDR1 is SGDLS and CDR2 YYNGEE. The CDR3 loop reads CASSFSEQYF. Here the CDR3 DNA reads TGTGCCAGCAGCTTCTCCGAGCAGTACTTC. Using reference TRBV9 and TRBJ2-7 for the parts outside the CDR3, the full variable domain is DSGVTQTPKHLITATGQRVTLRCSPRSGDLSVYWYQQSLDQGLQFLIQYYNGEERAKGNILERFSAQQFPDLHSELNLSSLELGDSALYFCASSFSEQYFGPGTRLTVT.

This sequence joins TRBV5-1 and TRBJ1-3; 7 bases line up with TRBD1. The CDR3 loop spans 14 amino acids. In germline, CDR1 is SGHRS, CDR2 YFSETQ. Losses at the gene ends were 4 bases for V and 10 bases for J; bases not matched to a gene: 11. This CDR3 reads CASSTGTDSGTIYF. CDR3 DNA: TGCGCCAGCAGCACCGGGACAGACTCTGGGACCATATATTTT.

The chain carries TRBV6-6 and TRBJ1-2; D remains ambiguous. V gave up 6 bases and J gave up 4 bases, with 18 bases separating them. Germline V CDR1 and CDR2: MNHNY, SVGAGI (reference sequence). This CDR3 contains 15 residues. CDR3: CASSPQVGAGYGYTF. For the CDR3, the DNA is TGTGCCAGCAGCCCCCAGGTAGGAGCTGGCTATGGCTACACCTTC.

This clone has only a few counts. This chain uses TRBV5-1 with TRBJ2-5; 9 nucleotides match TRBD1. Trimming cost V 4 bases and J 6 bases; bases outside gene matches: 13. Germline CDR1 and CDR2: SGHRS and YFSETQ. This CDR3 has 16 amino acids. The CDR3 nucleotides are TGCGCCAGCAGCGGGGTGGTGGGACAGGGCGGAAAGACCCAGTACTTC. Its translation: CASSGVVGQGGKTQYF.

About this clone itself: The same CDR3 arises from other DNA sequences in this sample as well. The V and J genes are TRBV15 and TRBJ1-3; D ambiguous. Deletions cut 0 bases from V and 4 bases from J, with 10 bases between. Germline CDR1 reads LNHNV; CDR2 reads YYDKDF (reference sequence). The CDR3 extends over 15 amino acids. The CDR3 sequence is CATSRDPGSGNTIYF. CDR3 nucleotide sequence: TGTGCCACCAGCAGAGATCCGGGATCCGGAAACACCATATATTTT. Full variable domain (remainder filled in from reference TRBV15 and TRBJ1-3): DAMVIQNPRYQVTQFGKPVTLSCSQTLNHNVMYWYQQKSSQAPKLLFHYYDKDFNNEADTPDNFQSRRPNTSFCFLDIRSPGLGDTAMYLCATSRDPGSGNTIYFGEGSWLTVV.

In its sample, this clone was seen a few times. The chain couples TRBV10-3 to TRBJ1-2; D is perhaps TRBD1 (6 bases). This CDR3 spans 13 amino acids. The germline CDR1 and CDR2 sequences are ENHRY and SYGVKD. Trimming took 11 bases from V and 0 from J, leaving 13 bases between them. The CDR3 is CAAGTSTNYGYTF. Here the CDR3 DNA reads TGTGCCGCAGGGACAAGCACTAACTATGGCTACACCTTC.